Below, one T cell receptor beta chain is given with its context. Its cognate antigen has yet to be identified. Per-base qualities were not stored, and no clone one base away is much larger. V has 3 bases trimmed and J has 7 bases trimmed; junction bases matching no gene number 5. Sequences LGHNA (CDR1) and YSLEER (CDR2) are obtained from the germline V gene. The CDR3, cysteine through phenylalanine, is 14 amino acids long. The sequence is cut down to CDR3 DNA, 42 bases in frame from base 1. This sample was taken from a study of cytomegalovirus exposure and HLA in healthy donors (dated by TCRdb to about 2017). Some background on the complete study: In an earlier analysis of under 600 of the donors, around 290 Gb of sequence data and 100 million or so unique TCR beta sequences from approximately 180 million T cells were reported. An early release that covered several hundred HLA-typed donors contained about 290 gigabases of sequencing data and some 87 million unique TCR sequences. The genetic ancestry cluster associated with self-reported Caucasian donors included around 76% of the roughly 360 genotyped donors. The study aimed to test whether signatures of past pathogen exposure could be identified by cataloging public T cell receptors. Using immunosequencing, the study profiled T cell repertoires from approximately 700 subjects and related those repertoires to cytomegalovirus serostatus. A separate validation cohort of approximately 130 different subjects was used in addition to the approximately 610-subject first cohort. High-throughput TCR immunosequencing, statistical association of individual TCRs with disease status, and machine learning were combined to predict cytomegalovirus infection status. A later analysis re-analyzed previously published TCR beta repertoires from approximately 700 donors and added high-resolution HLA genotyping to study TCR occurrence patterns. The later analysis used no new phenotypic data to find candidate immune exposures, relying instead on TCR beta sequences and their occurrence across donors. An earlier analysis of 587 of the donors used high-throughput TCR beta sequencing to judge whether each TCR beta V gene segment behaved as functional or pseudogenic. Donor age, sex, ethnicity and CMV serostatus were compiled together with the repertoire data. Genome-wide SNP genotypes for about three fifths of the roughly 670 donors were used in a later genetic analysis, which treated that subset as a discovery cohort. Every discovery cohort repertoire had been produced on one sequencing platform. Both class I and class II loci were covered by HLA typing, at four-digit resolution. Typing coverage varied by locus: roughly 629-630 donors for A, B, C, DRB1 and DQB1; roughly 500 for DQA1; more than 600 for DPA1; approximately 470 for DPB1. Several DR-DQ haplotypes were handled as single units for association and clustering because linkage in the cohort was strong. Among roughly 400 genotyped donors of the cohort, an average of approximately 240,000 unique TCR beta nucleotide sequences was sequenced per donor, of which roughly 17% were non-productive.

The cohort was made up of around 720 healthy bone marrow donors. Cohort members were all nominally healthy when sampled, although unrecorded immune exposures were likely present. The donor was CMV seronegative and was included in the group of several hundred seronegative cohort members. A peripheral blood sample was collected from each donor, and TCR beta sequencing was performed on peripheral blood mononuclear cells. Genomic DNA extraction from the blood cell samples was performed with the Qiagen DNeasy Blood Extraction Kit. Library creation used the immunoSEQ multiplex PCR assay. For the multiplex PCR, a mixture combining 60 forward primers for TCR Vbeta segments and 13 reverse primers for TCR Jbeta segments was used. A multiplex PCR assay on genomic DNA amplified the CDR3 region of rearranged TCR beta genes. On the Illumina HiSeq System, the amplified TCR beta libraries were sequenced as 87-base-pair reads. Regarding the original processing steps: A later analysis counted around 72 million unique TCR beta chains across the 666 repertoires, and some 11 million of these chains were shared by at least two donors. A nearest-neighbor algorithm error-corrected the raw reads and collapsed the reads into unique sequences, merging closely related sequences to remove PCR and sequencing errors. Alignment of CDR3 sequences to IMGT reference sequences was used to assign V, D and J gene segments. For a sequence to be retained, a match of at least six nucleotides was required to both a V gene segment and a J gene segment. A rearrangement counted as productive if the CDR3 had no stop codons and remained in frame with V and J, and every other rearrangement counted as non-productive. CDR3 was defined by IMGT convention, running from the second conserved V-encoded cysteine to the conserved J-encoded phenylalanine. The earlier analysis of fewer than 700 of the donors excluded sequences that lacked an unambiguous match to a single V gene segment. An earlier analysis of 450 to 650 of the donors called V segments functional above 56.7% productive rearrangements and segregating when the between-donor standard deviation exceeded 5%. A statistical classification framework was developed to diagnose cytomegalovirus status using the catalog of TCR beta chain sequences. A later analysis assigned V and J genes by comparing TCR nucleotide sequences with IMGT/GENE-DB human TR gene sequences. The TCRdist pipeline was used in a later analysis to assign CDR3 sequences and most-parsimonious VDJ recombination scenarios. In a later analysis, each TCR beta chain was defined by its CDR3 amino acid sequence together with its V-gene family, and reads without a unique V-gene family were excluded. As a way to deal with suspected cross-contamination and a sequencing artifact, a later analysis dropped 450 to 700 nucleotide sequences that were highly shared and had low generation probability. In a later analysis, a clonal expansion index was calculated for each public chain from normalized within-repertoire ranks of inferred template counts. In a later analysis, generation probabilities were computed with a VDJ recombination model fitted to out-of-frame rearrangements, and the resulting probabilities were checked against IGoR. A later analysis scored TCR-TCR, TCR-HLA and TCR-CMV co-occurrence with hypergeometric tests, applying a repertoire-size bias correction to TCR pairs. In a later analysis, false discovery rates were estimated by permuting HLA or CMV assignments 20 times. In a later analysis, co-occurring TCRs were grouped with DBSCAN, and TCRdist sequence similarity was added when clustering was performed within HLA-allele-positive subsets. Co-occurrence clustering excluded repertoires with fewer than 30,000 or more than 120,000 public chains, plus five with anomalous nucleotide sharing. TCRdb carries this immuneACCESS record with in-frame sequences only. Its versions omit some clonotypes, under half of them owing to an unresolved V gene in the studies checked, with the rest unexplained. The V and J calls and clone size come from that table; D and trimming were worked out from the DNA. In this sample the table shows about 73,000 clones, 75% of which occur a single time. The ten most abundant clones make up roughly 12% of the sample.

Findings and caveats that apply to the study as a whole: Because some donors lacked HLA typing at each locus, the association tests relied only on the typed subset. In vitro tests confirmed that a few of the cytomegalovirus-associated TCR beta chains recognize cytomegalovirus antigens. A later analysis associated about 17,000 TCR beta sequences with specific HLA alleles at a false discovery rate of 0.05. Fewer than 20 rarely observed V segments, including chromosome 9 orphons, were excluded from the earlier analysis of 550 to 700 of the donors because counts were too low. A later analysis found that HLA-associated TCR beta chains were more clonally expanded and had lower generation probabilities than equally common non-associated chains. Compared with the roughly 700-donor mean, donors in an Asian-associated ancestry cluster had fewer N-insertions in productive TCRs, according to a later genetic analysis. A later analysis found that TCR association rates varied across HLA loci, with DRB1 alleles showing the most associated TCRs and HLA-C alleles the fewest. Immune exposure information for the cohort was limited to CMV serostatus. In this cohort, only TCR beta chains were sequenced, and detectable features were limited by the absence of alpha or paired-chain data. The authors suggested that the approach could potentially be extended to other disease states and immunological phenotypes. Sequencing depth was assumed to be roughly uniform across donors in the presence/absence analyses, though that assumption may not hold. The 87-base-pair reads could not distinguish some IMGT-functional V segments, including TRBV6-2 and TRBV6-3, so those segments were excluded. The study listed 150 to 200 TCR beta chains as associated with cytomegalovirus. Cytomegalovirus status was reported to be diagnosed by the classifier with high specificity and sensitivity in both the original and validation cohorts. According to a later analysis, most CMV-associated TCR beta chains appeared to be HLA-restricted, and the HLA associations seemed to be driven largely by CMV exposure. Several of the top co-occurrence clusters appeared to be linked to parvovirus B19, influenza, CMV and Epstein-Barr virus, according to a later analysis. A group of highly shared sequence variants was considered likely to be a technical artifact of the sequencing pipeline. Correlated functional status among segregating V segments might reflect linkage disequilibrium, but an unknown experimental factor could not be ruled out. A further reported finding was that TCR beta sequences accurately predicted the HLA-A and HLA-B alleles for most subjects in the first cohort. In an earlier analysis of about 600 of the donors, most TCR beta V segments appeared in productive rearrangements about 87% or about 30% of the time, broadly matching IMGT annotations. While some public TCRs were present in many individuals, most TCR sequences turned up only very rarely across donors. In a later genetic analysis, a missense DCLRE1C variant was associated with V-gene and J-gene trimming of TCR beta chains, and the association was replicated in an independent cohort. When HLA alleles, especially DR and DQ, strongly co-occurred, TCR associations were difficult to assign to individual alleles.

This clonotype originated in a man between 70 and 80 years old in good health and CMV-seronegative. Sequenced: PBMCs. The chain is made from TRBV4-3 and TRBJ2-5, with 10 bases in between that match TRBD2. The CDR3 protein: CASSQGLARGTQYF. The DNA sequence is TGCGCCAGCAGCCAGGGACTAGCGAGGGGGACCCAGTACTTC.